This record looks at one TCR beta chain sequence and its context. Its antigen is not known. These data originate in a study of cytomegalovirus exposure and HLA in healthy donors. Produced via immunoSEQ multiplex PCR; TCRdb's table is partial and in-frame only. The data contain around 150,000 clones, roughly 91% of them singletons. The ends lost 4 bases at V and 9 bases at J; junction bases unmatched: 8. This CDR3 is built from 14 residues. Germline V CDR1 and CDR2: MRHNA, SNTAGT. Study-level points and caveats: The TCR clusters that emerged in the first cohort tended, a later analysis found, to co-occur in the roughly 120 validation repertoires. Overall, approximately 150 TCR beta chains were annotated as cytomegalovirus-associated. For most TCR sequences rarity was the rule, although some public TCRs occurred in many donors.

This sequence joins TRBV6-4 and TRBJ2-1, with 8 nucleotides matching TRBD1. The specimen was PBMCs. The sequence was obtained from a woman in her late teens or twenties in good health and CMV-seropositive. CDR3 in amino acids: CASSGTGSRSEQFF. Here the CDR3 DNA reads TGTGCCAGCAGTGGGACAGGGTCGAGGAGTGAGCAGTTCTTC.